Listed below are T cell receptor beta chains from one sample, sequenced in a study of blood T cells in healthy people across ages. TCRdb redid the calling of the 5' RACE reads with MiXCR, one entry per CDR3 protein. The top ten clones hold less than 20% of a sample with about 780,000 distinct CDR3 sequences, about half of them seen once. Sequencing used blood. Source of these receptors: a man aged 80 or over in good health. Each CDR3 is given with its conserved first and last residue. The D gene is left open where the match is weak. The size field is filled for only some rows; it gives once, few, many or a size class.

V gene: TRBV20-1
J gene: TRBJ2-7
D gene: TRBD2
clone size: -
CDR3 DNA: TGCAGTGCCCCGGGACTAGCAGGAGCAGGGAATGAGCAGTACTTC
CDR3 protein: CSAPGLAGAGNEQYF

V gene: TRBV5-1
J gene: TRBJ2-5
D gene: -
clone size: many
CDR3 DNA: TGCGCCAGCAGCTTGGTCCGGGCTTTGAGTGAGACCCAGTACTTC
CDR3 protein: CASSLVRALSETQYF

V gene: TRBV18
J gene: TRBJ1-1
D gene: TRBD1
clone size: few
CDR3 DNA: TGTGCCAGCTCACCAACGGACAGGGCCGGCGGATGGGCTTTCTTT
CDR3 protein: CASSPTDRAGGWAFF

V gene: TRBV7-2
J gene: TRBJ1-2
D gene: -
clone size: few
CDR3 DNA: TGTGCCAGCAGCCTATTCCTTAAAGCGGGCGCGAACTATGGCTACACCTTC
CDR3 protein: CASSLFLKAGANYGYTF

V gene: TRBV12-3/TRBV12-4
J gene: TRBJ1-2
D gene: TRBD1
clone size: -
CDR3 DNA: TGTGCCAGCAGTTTTAGGGCAGGGGGCGGCTACACCTTC
CDR3 protein: CASSFRAGGGYTF

V gene: TRBV28
J gene: TRBJ2-7
D gene: -
clone size: -
CDR3 DNA: TGTGCCAGCAGTCGAACCGGCGAGCAGTACTTC
CDR3 protein: CASSRTGEQYF

V gene: TRBV2
J gene: TRBJ2-3
D gene: TRBD2
clone size: many
CDR3 DNA: TGTGCCAGCAGTGAAGAGGCTAGCGGGAATAGAGATACGCAGTATTTT
CDR3 protein: CASSEEASGNRDTQYF

V gene: TRBV28
J gene: TRBJ2-1
D gene: -
clone size: few
CDR3 DNA: TGTGCCAGCAGTTTAACGGCCTCTAACAATGAGCAGTTCTTC
CDR3 protein: CASSLTASNNEQFF

V gene: TRBV14
J gene: TRBJ2-1
D gene: -
clone size: -
CDR3 DNA: TGTGCCAGCAGCCCAGACAGGTTCCGGCAGTTCTTC
CDR3 protein: CASSPDRFRQFF

V gene: TRBV7-2
J gene: TRBJ2-7
D gene: TRBD1
clone size: -
CDR3 DNA: TGTGCCAGCAGCTTAGCGGGACAGGTGACGACCTACGAGCAGTACTTC
CDR3 protein: CASSLAGQVTTYEQYF

V gene: TRBV20-1
J gene: TRBJ2-7
D gene: TRBD1
clone size: -
CDR3 DNA: TGCAGTGCACGACAGGGGATCTACGAGCAGTACTTC
CDR3 protein: CSARQGIYEQYF

V gene: TRBV7-9
J gene: TRBJ2-7
D gene: -
clone size: -
CDR3 DNA: TGTGCCAGCAGCTTAGACACAGCCTCCTACGAGCAGTACTTC
CDR3 protein: CASSLDTASYEQYF

V gene: TRBV20-1
J gene: TRBJ2-7
D gene: TRBD1
clone size: -
CDR3 DNA: TGCAGTGCCAATTACCCACAGGGGAGCTCCTACGAGCAGTACTTC
CDR3 protein: CSANYPQGSSYEQYF

V gene: TRBV12-3/TRBV12-4
J gene: TRBJ2-1
D gene: TRBD2
clone size: many
CDR3 DNA: TGTGCCAGCAGGCCTAGCGGGAGTTACAATGAGCAGTTCTTC
CDR3 protein: CASRPSGSYNEQFF

V gene: TRBV28
J gene: TRBJ2-7
D gene: TRBD1
clone size: -
CDR3 DNA: TGTGCCAGCAATATCCTGGGACAGGGTAACGAGCAGTACTTC
CDR3 protein: CASNILGQGNEQYF

V gene: TRBV5-1
J gene: TRBJ2-7
D gene: -
clone size: -
CDR3 DNA: TGCGCCAGCAGCTTGGGAACTAGCCCATCCTACGAGCAGTACTTC
CDR3 protein: CASSLGTSPSYEQYF